Reported below is one T cell receptor (beta chain). TCRdb keeps only in-frame clones here, not all; method: immunoSEQ multiplex PCR. In the table there are about 170,000 clones, roughly 84% of which are singletons. These data are taken from a study of blood T cell repertoires in COVID-19. This sequence originates from a man between 65 and 85 years old with active or convalescent COVID-19. Input material: peripheral blood.

CDR3 loop: CASSSPGLAGYEQYF. CDR3 nucleotides: TGTGCCAGCAGCTCGCCGGGACTAGCGGGTTACGAGCAGTACTTC. This rearrangement joins TRBV7-2 to TRBJ2-7, with TRBD2 matching over 12 bases. Germline-derived CDR1 and CDR2 are SGHTA and FQGNSA. The CDR3 contains 15 residues. V was clipped by 4 bases and J by 4 bases; unmatched bases: 5.